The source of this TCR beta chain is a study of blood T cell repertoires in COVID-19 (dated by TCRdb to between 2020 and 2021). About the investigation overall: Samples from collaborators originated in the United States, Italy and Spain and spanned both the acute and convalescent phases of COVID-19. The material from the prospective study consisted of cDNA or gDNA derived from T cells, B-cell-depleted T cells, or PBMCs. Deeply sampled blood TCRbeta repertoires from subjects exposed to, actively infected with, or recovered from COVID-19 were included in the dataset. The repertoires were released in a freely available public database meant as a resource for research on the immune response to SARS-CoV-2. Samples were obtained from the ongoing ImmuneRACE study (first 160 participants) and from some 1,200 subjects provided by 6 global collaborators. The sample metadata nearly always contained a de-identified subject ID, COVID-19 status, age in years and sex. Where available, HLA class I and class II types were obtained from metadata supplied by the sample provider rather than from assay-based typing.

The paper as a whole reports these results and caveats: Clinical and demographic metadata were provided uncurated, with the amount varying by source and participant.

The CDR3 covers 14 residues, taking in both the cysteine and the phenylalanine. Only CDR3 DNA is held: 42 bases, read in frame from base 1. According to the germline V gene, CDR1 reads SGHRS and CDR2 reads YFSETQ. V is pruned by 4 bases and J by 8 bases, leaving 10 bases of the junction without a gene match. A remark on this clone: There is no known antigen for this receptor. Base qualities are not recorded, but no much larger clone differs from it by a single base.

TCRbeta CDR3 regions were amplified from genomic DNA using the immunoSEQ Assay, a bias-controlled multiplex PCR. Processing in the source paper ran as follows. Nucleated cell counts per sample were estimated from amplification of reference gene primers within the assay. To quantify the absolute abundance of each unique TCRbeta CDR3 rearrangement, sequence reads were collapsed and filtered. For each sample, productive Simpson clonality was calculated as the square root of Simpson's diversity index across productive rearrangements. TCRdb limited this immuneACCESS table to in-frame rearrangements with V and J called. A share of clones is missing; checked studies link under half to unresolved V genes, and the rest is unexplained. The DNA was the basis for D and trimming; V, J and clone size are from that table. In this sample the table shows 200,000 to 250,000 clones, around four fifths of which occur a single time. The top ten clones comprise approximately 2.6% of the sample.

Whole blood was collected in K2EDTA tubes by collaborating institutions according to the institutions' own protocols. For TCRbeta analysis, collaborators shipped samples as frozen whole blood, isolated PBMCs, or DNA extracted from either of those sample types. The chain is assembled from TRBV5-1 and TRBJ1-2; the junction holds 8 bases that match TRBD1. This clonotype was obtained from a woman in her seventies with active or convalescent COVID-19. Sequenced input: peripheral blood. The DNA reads TGCGCCAGCAGCATCCTGACAGGGGTAGGGGGCTACACCTTC. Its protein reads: CASSILTGVGGYTF. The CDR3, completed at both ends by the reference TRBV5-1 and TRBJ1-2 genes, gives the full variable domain KAGVTQTPRYLIKTRGQQVTLSCSPISGHRSVSWYQQTPGQGLQFLFEYFSETQRNKGNFPGRFSGRQFSNSRSEMNVSTLELGDSALYLCASSILTGVGGYTFGSGTRLTVV.